This TCR beta chain was sequenced during a study of blood T cells in healthy people across ages. V was clipped by 6 bases and J by 2 bases, with 13 bases between them. Germline-derived CDR1 and CDR2 are SNHLY and FYNNEI. The CDR3 covers 15 residues. A second PCR, run for roughly 7 to 11 cycles, used a sample-barcoded 5' primer plus a J-beta primer mix. TCRdb re-called the 5' RACE reads through MiXCR, storing one row per CDR3 protein. The sample lists about 1.7 million distinct CDR3 sequences, about 28% occurring once. The chain has TRBV2 and TRBJ2-2; D remains ambiguous. The clonotype was recovered from a woman aged 25 to 39 in good health. The sample was blood. This CDR3 is CASRQQTLNTGELFF. The CDR3 DNA follows: TGTGCCAGCAGGCAGCAGACTCTTAACACCGGGGAGCTGTTTTTT.